The T cell receptor beta chain described here comes from a study of cytomegalovirus exposure and HLA in healthy donors. Across the whole study: HLA-typed donors were the source of about 81 million unique TCRs held in an early data release. Study-level results: Reports indicate that TCR beta sequences accurately predicted the HLA-A and HLA-B alleles of most subjects. Reported performance of the classifier showed diagnosis of cytomegalovirus status with high specificity and sensitivity.

V was clipped by 0 bases and J by 4 bases; unmatched bases: 6. Germline assignment: CDR1 LNHNV and CDR2 YYDKDF (reference sequence). The CDR3 length is 16 residues. Donors had nominal health at sampling but likely had unrecorded immune exposures. Of note for this clone: Antigen: not known.

PCR was performed using 60 Vbeta and 13 Jbeta primers. Libraries were prepared by immunoSEQ multiplex PCR; TCRdb keeps only in-frame clonotypes and omits some of them. The sample has some 150,000 clones, around 79% seen once. This clonotype originated in a woman aged 40 to 55 in good health and CMV-seropositive. This chain links TRBV15 with TRBJ1-1, with 9 bases lining up with TRBD1. Sequenced material: PBMCs. This CDR3 is CATSRDRDRGFTEAFF. The DNA for the CDR3 is TGTGCCACCAGCAGAGATCGTGACAGGGGGTTCACTGAAGCTTTCTTT. Supplemented by reference TRBV15 and TRBJ1-1, the full variable domain reads DAMVIQNPRYQVTQFGKPVTLSCSQTLNHNVMYWYQQKSSQAPKLLFHYYDKDFNNEADTPDNFQSRRPNTSFCFLDIRSPGLGDTAMYLCATSRDRDRGFTEAFFGQGTRLTVV.